This entry is about one T cell receptor (beta chain). Its antigen is currently unknown. This record comes from a study of T cells in narcolepsy. At the level of the study: Enrolled donors included narcolepsy type 1 or type 2 patients and healthy controls.

Study-wide points: Same-patient CSF and blood CD4+ T cell clonotypes included HCRT-specific and TRIB2-specific autoreactive ones. Autoreactive clonotypes reportedly recurred in blood of same and different patients, not controls.

Sequencing was performed with immunoSEQ multiplex PCR; in TCRdb, only in-frame clones are kept and a portion is missing. The sample has 25,000 to 35,000 clones, 70% to 80% seen once. V was pared by 2 bases and J by 4 bases, with 18 bases between. Germline assignment: CDR1 SNHLY and CDR2 FYNNEI. This CDR3 contains 17 residues. This TCR came from a human donor in good health. The chain has TRBV2 and TRBJ2-1; D uncertain. The sample taken for sequencing was memory (CD45RA-) CD4+ T cells from blood. CDR3 coding DNA: TGTGCCAGCAGTGAAAGAGGACGAGCCTTTGGGTACAATGAGCAGTTCTTC. It encodes CASSERGRAFGYNEQFF.